Described below is a single TCR beta chain sequence and its context. The specificity of this receptor is unknown. No qualities accompany the bases; no much larger clone lies one base away. TCRbeta CDR3 regions were amplified from genomic DNA by means of the immunoSEQ Assay, a bias-controlled multiplex PCR. The authors' analysis ran thus. The number of nucleated cells in each sample was estimated from the amplification of reference gene primers within the assay. Sequence reads were collapsed and filtered to measure the absolute abundance of every unique TCRbeta CDR3 rearrangement. Productive Simpson clonality was computed per sample as the square root of Simpson's diversity index over productive rearrangements. This immuneACCESS table, as held by TCRdb, lists in-frame sequences with V and J called but not all clones. Of the missing ones, under half trace to an unresolved V gene in checked studies; the others have no known cause. V and J calls and clone size are copied from that table; D and trimming were computed from the DNA. Recorded for this sample are roughly 120,000 clones; about 82% of them occurred a single time. Roughly 5.4% of the sample rests with the top ten.

The data derive from a study of blood T cell repertoires in COVID-19 (TCRdb year 2020). For the study in its entirety: Samples from collaborators originated in the United States, Italy and Spain and spanned both the acute and convalescent phases of COVID-19. The prospective study material was composed of cDNA or gDNA derived from T cells, B-cell-depleted T cells, or PBMCs. Deeply sampled blood TCRbeta repertoires from subjects exposed to, actively infected with, or recovered from COVID-19 were included in the dataset. A freely available public database, intended as a resource for researchers studying the immune response to SARS-CoV-2, is where the repertoires were released. Samples came from the ongoing ImmuneRACE study (first 160 participants) plus 1,254 subjects from 6 global collaborators. Sample metadata almost always included a de-identified subject ID, COVID-19 status, age in years and sex. Where available, HLA class I and class II types were taken from metadata supplied by the sample provider and were not determined by assay-based typing.

General conclusions and limits of the study: Clinical and demographic metadata were provided uncurated, with the amount varying by source and participant.

V lost 3 bases and J lost 0 bases; the stretch between them is 8 bases long. The CDR3, from cysteine to phenylalanine, totals 15 residues. The retained sequence is limited to the CDR3, 45 bases, with the frame set at the first base. CDR1 and CDR2 (SGHTA, FQGNSA) derive from the germline V gene. Each collaborating institution followed its own protocols to collect whole blood in K2EDTA tubes. For TCRbeta analysis, collaborators shipped samples as frozen whole blood, isolated PBMCs, or DNA extracted from either of those sample types. The chain uses TRBV7-2 and TRBJ1-4, with no confidently assigned D gene. The source of this sequence is a human donor in a cohort sampled during active COVID-19. Source material: peripheral blood. The CDR3 region reads CASSFIHSTNEKLFF. The sequenced DNA: TGTGCCAGCAGCTTCATCCACTCAACTAATGAAAAACTGTTTTTT.